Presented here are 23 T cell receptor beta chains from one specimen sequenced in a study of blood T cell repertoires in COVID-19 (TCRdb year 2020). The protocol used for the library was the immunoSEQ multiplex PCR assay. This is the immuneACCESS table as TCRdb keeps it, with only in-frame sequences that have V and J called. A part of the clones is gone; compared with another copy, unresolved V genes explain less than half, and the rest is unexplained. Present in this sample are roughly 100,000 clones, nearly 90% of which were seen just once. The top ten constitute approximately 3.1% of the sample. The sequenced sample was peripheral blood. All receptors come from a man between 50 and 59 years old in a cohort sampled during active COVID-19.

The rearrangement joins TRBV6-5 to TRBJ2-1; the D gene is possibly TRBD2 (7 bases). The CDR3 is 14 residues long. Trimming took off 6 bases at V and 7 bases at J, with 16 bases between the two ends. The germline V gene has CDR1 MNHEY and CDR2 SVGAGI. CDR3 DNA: TGTGCCAGCAGGATAGGGGGAGGGTGGAATGAGCAGTTCTTC. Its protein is CASRIGGGWNEQFF.

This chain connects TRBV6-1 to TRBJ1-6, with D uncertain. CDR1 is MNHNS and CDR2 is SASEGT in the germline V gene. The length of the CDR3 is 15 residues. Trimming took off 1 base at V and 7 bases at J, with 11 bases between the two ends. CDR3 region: CASSEEEDSNSPLHF. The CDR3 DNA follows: TGTGCCAGCAGTGAAGAGGAGGACTCAAATTCACCCCTCCACTTT.

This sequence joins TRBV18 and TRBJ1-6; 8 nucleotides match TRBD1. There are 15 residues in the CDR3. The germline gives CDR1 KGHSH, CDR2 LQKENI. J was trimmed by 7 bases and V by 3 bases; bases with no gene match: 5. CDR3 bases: TGTGCCAGCTCACCCACGGGACAGGACAATTCACCCCTCCACTTT. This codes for CASSPTGQDNSPLHF.

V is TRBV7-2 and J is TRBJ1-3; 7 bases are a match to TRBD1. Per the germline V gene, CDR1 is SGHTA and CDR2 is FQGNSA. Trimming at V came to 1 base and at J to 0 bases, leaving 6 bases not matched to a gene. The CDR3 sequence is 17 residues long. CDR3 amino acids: CASSLVGTANSGNTIYF. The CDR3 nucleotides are TGTGCCAGCAGCTTAGTCGGGACAGCCAACTCTGGAAACACCATATATTTT.

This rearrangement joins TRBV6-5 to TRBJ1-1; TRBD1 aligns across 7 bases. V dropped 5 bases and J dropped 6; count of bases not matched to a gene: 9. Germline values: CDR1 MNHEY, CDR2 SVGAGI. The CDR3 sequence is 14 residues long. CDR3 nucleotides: TGTGCCAGCAGTCTTGACAGGGTGGTCCCTGAAGCTTTCTTT. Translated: CASSLDRVVPEAFF.

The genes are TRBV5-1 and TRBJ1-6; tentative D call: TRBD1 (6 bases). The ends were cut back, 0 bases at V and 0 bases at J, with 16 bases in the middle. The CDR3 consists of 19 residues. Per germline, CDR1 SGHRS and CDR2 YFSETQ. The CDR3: CASSLAPQGLGSYNSPLHF. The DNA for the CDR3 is TGCGCCAGCAGCTTGGCACCTCAGGGGTTGGGCTCCTATAATTCACCCCTCCACTTT.

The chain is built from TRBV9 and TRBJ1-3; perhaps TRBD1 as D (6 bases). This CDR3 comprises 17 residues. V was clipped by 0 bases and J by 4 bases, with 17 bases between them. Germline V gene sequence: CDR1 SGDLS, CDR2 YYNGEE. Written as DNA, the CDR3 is TGTGCCAGCAGCGTAGGCTCCACAGGGCTCTCAGGAAACACCATATATTTT. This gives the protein CASSVGSTGLSGNTIYF.

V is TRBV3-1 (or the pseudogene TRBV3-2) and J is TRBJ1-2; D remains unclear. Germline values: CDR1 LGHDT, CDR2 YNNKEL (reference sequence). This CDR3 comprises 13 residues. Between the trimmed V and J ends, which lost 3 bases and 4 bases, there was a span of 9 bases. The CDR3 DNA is TGTGCCAGCAGCCACCCTAGTTTCTATGGCTACACCTTC. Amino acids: CASSHPSFYGYTF.

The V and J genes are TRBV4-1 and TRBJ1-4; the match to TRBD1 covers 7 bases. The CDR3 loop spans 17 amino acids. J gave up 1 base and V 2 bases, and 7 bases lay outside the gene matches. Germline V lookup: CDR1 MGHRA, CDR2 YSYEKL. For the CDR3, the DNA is TGCGCCAGCAGCCAACCGGGACAGACTATAACTAATGAAAAACTGTTTTTT. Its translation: CASSQPGQTITNEKLFF.

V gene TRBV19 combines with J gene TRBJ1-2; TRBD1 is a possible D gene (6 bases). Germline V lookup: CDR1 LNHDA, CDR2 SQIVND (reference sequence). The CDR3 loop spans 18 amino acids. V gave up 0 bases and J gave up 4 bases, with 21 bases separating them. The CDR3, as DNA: TGTGCCAGTAGTATAGAGCCCGGGACACCCGACCTAGGCTATGGCTACACCTTC. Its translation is CASSIEPGTPDLGYGYTF.

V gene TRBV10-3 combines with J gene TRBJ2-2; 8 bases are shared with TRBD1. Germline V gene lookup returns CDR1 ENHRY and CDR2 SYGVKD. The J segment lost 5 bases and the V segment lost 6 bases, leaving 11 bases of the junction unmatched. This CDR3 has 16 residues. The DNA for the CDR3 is TGTGCCATCAGCGCGACCTTACAGGGGGTGACCGGGGAGCTGTTTTTT. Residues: CAISATLQGVTGELFF.

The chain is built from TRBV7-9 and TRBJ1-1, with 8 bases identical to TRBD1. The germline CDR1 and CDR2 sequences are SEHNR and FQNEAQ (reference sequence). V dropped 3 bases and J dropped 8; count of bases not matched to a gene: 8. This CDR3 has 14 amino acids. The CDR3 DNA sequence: TGTGCCAGCAGCTTCGGGGCAGGGGGCGGGGAAGCTTTCTTT. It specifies CASSFGAGGGEAFF.

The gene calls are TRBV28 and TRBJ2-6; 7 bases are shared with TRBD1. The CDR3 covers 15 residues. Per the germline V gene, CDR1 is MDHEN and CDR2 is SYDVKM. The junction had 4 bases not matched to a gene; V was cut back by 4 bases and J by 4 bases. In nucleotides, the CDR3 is TGTGCCAGCAGTTCCGGGACAGCCGGGGCCAACGTCCTGACTTTC. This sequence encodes CASSSGTAGANVLTF. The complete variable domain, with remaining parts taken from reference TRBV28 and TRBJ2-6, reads DVKVTQSSRYLVKRTGEKVFLECVQDMDHENMFWYRQDPGLGLRLIYFSYDVKMKEKGDIPEGYSVSREKKERFSLILESASTNQTSMYLCASSSGTAGANVLTFGAGSRLTVL.

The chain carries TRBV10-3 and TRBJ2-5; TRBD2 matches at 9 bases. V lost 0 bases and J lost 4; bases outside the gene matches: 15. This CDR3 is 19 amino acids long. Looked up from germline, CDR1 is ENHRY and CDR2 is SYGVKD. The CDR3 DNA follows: TGTGCCATCAGTGAGTCCAAGGGTCGAGTAGCGGGGGAGCGAGAGACCCAGTACTTC. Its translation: CAISESKGRVAGERETQYF.

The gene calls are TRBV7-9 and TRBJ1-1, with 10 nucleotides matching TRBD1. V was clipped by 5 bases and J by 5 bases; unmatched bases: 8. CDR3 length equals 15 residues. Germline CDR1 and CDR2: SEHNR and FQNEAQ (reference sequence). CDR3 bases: TGTGCCAGCAGCCGACAGGGGGCTTTAATAACTGAAGCTTTCTTT. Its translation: CASSRQGALITEAFF.

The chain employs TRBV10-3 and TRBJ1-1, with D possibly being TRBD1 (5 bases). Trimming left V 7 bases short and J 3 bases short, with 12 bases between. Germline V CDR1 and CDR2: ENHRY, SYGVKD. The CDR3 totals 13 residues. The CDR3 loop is CAITLTVDTEAFF. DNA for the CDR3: TGTGCCATCACCCTGACAGTCGACACTGAAGCTTTCTTT.

DNA of the CDR3: TGTGCCAGCAGCCCTCCGGCCGACAGCGAAAAACTGTTTTTT. Amino acids: CASSPPADSEKLFF. This chain joins TRBV7-9 and TRBJ1-4, with D possibly TRBD1 on 5 matching bases. V was pared by 5 bases and J by 8 bases, with 15 bases between. The CDR3 runs 14 residues. Germline V lookup: CDR1 SEHNR, CDR2 FQNEAQ (reference sequence).

CDR3 in amino acids: CASSYSPGLQSNQPQHF. The CDR3, as DNA: TGTGCCAGCAGTTACTCACCGGGACTCCAAAGCAATCAGCCCCAGCATTTT. The V call is TRBV6-2 or TRBV6-3, the J call TRBJ1-5, with a weak D call TRBD1 (5 bases). The V end lost 0 bases, the J end lost 1 base, and 13 bases lay between the germline ends. Germline assignment: CDR1 MNHEY and CDR2 SVGEGT. The CDR3 extends over 17 amino acids.

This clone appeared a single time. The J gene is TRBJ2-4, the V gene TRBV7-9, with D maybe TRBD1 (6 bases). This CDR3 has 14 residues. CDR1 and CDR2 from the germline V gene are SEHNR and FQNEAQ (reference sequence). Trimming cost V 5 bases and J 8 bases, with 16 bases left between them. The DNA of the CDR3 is TGTGCCAGCAGCCCTACACAGGGATCTGACATTCAGTACTTC. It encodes CASSPTQGSDIQYF.

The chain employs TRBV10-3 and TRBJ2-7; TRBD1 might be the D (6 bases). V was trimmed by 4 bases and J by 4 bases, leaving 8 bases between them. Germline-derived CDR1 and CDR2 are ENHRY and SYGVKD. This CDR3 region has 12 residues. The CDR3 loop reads CAISVQGYEQYV. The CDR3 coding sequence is TGTGCCATCAGTGTACAGGGTTACGAGCAGTACGTC.

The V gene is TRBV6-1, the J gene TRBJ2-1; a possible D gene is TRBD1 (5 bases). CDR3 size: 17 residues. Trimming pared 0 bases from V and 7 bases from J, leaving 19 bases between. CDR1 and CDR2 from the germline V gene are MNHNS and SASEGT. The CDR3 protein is CASSEALGARGWNEQFF. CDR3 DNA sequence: TGTGCCAGCAGTGAAGCGCTAGGGGCCCGTGGATGGAATGAGCAGTTCTTC.

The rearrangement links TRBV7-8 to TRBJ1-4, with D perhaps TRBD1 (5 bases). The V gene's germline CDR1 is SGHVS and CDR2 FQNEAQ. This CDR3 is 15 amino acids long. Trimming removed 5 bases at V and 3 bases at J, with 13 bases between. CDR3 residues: CASSPMGGSNEKLFF. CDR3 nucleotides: TGTGCCAGCAGCCCCATGGGGGGATCTAATGAAAAACTGTTTTTT. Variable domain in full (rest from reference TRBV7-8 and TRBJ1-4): GAGVSQSPRYKVAKRGQDVALRCDPISGHVSLFWYQQALGQGPEFLTYFQNEAQLDKSGLPSDRFFAERPEGSVSTLKIQRTQQEDSAVYLCASSPMGGSNEKLFFGSGTQLSVL.

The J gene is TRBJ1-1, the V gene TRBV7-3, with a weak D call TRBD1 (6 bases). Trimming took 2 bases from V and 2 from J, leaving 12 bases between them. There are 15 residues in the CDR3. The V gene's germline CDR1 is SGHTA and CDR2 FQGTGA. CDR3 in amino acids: CASSLGGAGNTEAFF. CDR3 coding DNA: TGTGCCAGCAGCTTAGGGGGGGCCGGTAACACTGAAGCTTTCTTT.